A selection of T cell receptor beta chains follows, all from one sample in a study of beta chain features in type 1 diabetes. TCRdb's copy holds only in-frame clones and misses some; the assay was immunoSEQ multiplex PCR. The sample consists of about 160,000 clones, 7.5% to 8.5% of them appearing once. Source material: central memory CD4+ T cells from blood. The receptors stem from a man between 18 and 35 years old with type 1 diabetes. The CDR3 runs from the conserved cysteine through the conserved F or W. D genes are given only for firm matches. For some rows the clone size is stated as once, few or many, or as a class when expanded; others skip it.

CDR3: CASSRLAGTSGSTDTQYF
DNA: TGCGCCAGCAGCCGCCTAGCCGGGACTAGCGGTAGCACAGATACGCAGTATTTT
D: TRBD2
size: many
J: TRBJ2-3
V: TRBV4-3

CDR3: CSVDGRGQGDYGYTF
DNA: TGCAGCGTTGACGGCAGGGGCCAAGGGGACTATGGCTACACCTTC
D: -
size: -
J: TRBJ1-2
V: TRBV29-1

CDR3: CASSSGQEIPLHF
DNA: TGTGCCAGCAGCTCCGGACAGGAAATACCCCTCCACTTT
D: TRBD1
size: -
J: TRBJ1-6
V: TRBV7-9

CDR3: CASSPQASARTDTQYF
DNA: TGTGCCAGCAGCCCCCAGGCTAGCGCCCGCACAGATACGCAGTATTTT
D: -
size: -
J: TRBJ2-3
V: TRBV9

CDR3: CASSSTGELYGYTF
DNA: TGTGCCAGCAGTTCGACAGGGGAGCTCTATGGCTACACCTTC
D: TRBD1
size: -
J: TRBJ1-2
V: TRBV28

CDR3: CASSPHIEAGNTIYF
DNA: TGTGCCAGCAGCCCTCATATCGAGGCTGGAAACACCATATATTTT
D: -
size: -
J: TRBJ1-3
V: TRBV7-8

CDR3: CASRRTANSPLHF
DNA: TGTGCCAGCAGAAGGACAGCTAATTCACCCCTCCACTTT
D: -
size: once
J: TRBJ1-6
V: TRBV9

CDR3: CASSLTSTDTQYF
DNA: TGTGCCAGCAGTCTCACTAGCACAGATACGCAGTATTTT
D: -
size: few
J: TRBJ2-3
V: TRBV28

CDR3: CASSDCGGVRTEAFF
DNA: TGTGCCAGCAGTGACTGCGGGGGAGTTCGCACTGAAGCTTTCTTT
D: -
size: -
J: TRBJ1-1
V: TRBV6-4

CDR3: CASSLETSQNEQFF
DNA: TGCGCCAGCAGCTTGGAGACTAGCCAGAATGAGCAGTTCTTC
D: TRBD2
size: -
J: TRBJ2-1
V: TRBV5-1

CDR3: CSVVSTSRTEAFF
DNA: TGCAGCGTTGTGAGCACGTCGAGGACTGAAGCTTTCTTT
D: -
size: many
J: TRBJ1-1
V: TRBV29-1

CDR3: CATGRTRDSLQYF
DNA: TGTGCCACCGGGAGAACTCGAGACAGCCTTCAGTACTTC
D: -
size: -
J: TRBJ2-4
V: TRBV7-2

CDR3: CASSGTGLGEQYF
DNA: TGTGCCAGCAGCGGGACTGGCCTGGGTGAGCAGTACTTC
D: -
size: few
J: TRBJ2-7
V: TRBV7-9

CDR3: CASSPELAPWFF
DNA: TGTGCCAGCAGCCCAGAACTAGCTCCCTGGTTCTTC
D: -
size: few
J: TRBJ2-1
V: TRBV7-2

CDR3: CASSPQGLAAGTDTQYF
DNA: TGTGCCAGCAGCCCCCAGGGATTAGCGGCCGGCACAGATACGCAGTATTTT
D: -
size: few
J: TRBJ2-3
V: TRBV9

CDR3: CASKWSSYEQYF
DNA: TGTGCCAGCAAGTGGAGCTCCTACGAGCAGTACTTC
D: -
size: few
J: TRBJ2-7
V: TRBV2

CDR3: CAISAGTFSTDTQYF
DNA: TGTGCCATCAGTGCCGGGACATTTAGCACAGATACGCAGTATTTT
D: -
size: -
J: TRBJ2-3
V: TRBV10-3

CDR3: CASSQGGLAYEQYF
DNA: TGCGCCAGCAGCCAAGGTGGACTAGCGTACGAGCAGTACTTC
D: TRBD2
size: few
J: TRBJ2-7
V: TRBV4-3

CDR3: CASSQSQVTGELFF
DNA: TGTGCCAGCAGCCAATCCCAGGTCACCGGGGAGCTGTTTTTT
D: -
size: -
J: TRBJ2-2
V: TRBV16

CDR3: CASSDYNEQFF
DNA: TGTGCCAGCAGTGACTATAATGAGCAGTTCTTC
D: -
size: few
J: TRBJ2-1
V: TRBV2

CDR3: CASSDGLSETQYF
DNA: TGTGCCAGCAGCGACGGACTATCAGAGACCCAGTACTTC
D: -
size: -
J: TRBJ2-5
V: TRBV7-6

CDR3: CATSRDMRGSYGYTF
DNA: TGTGCCACCAGCAGAGATATGAGAGGGAGCTATGGCTACACCTTC
D: -
size: few
J: TRBJ1-2
V: TRBV15